A selection of T cell receptor beta chains follows, all from one sample in a study of control samples from healthy donors and cancer patients. Sequenced by immunoSEQ multiplex PCR; TCRdb stores in-frame clones only, minus some. The table includes 150,000 to 200,000 clones, around 90% detected once. Sequenced input: blood. The receptors shown here come from a woman aged 45-65 years in good health. The CDR3 runs from the conserved cysteine through the conserved F or W. Each record gives: clone size, D gene, V gene, J gene, CDR3 DNA, CDR3 protein. The D gene is left open where the match is weak. Clone size is stated in some rows and not others, as once, few, many or a class when expanded.

once	TRBD2	TRBV11-2	TRBJ2-1	TGTGCCAGCAGCTTAGAGGCTAGCGGATCCTACAATGAGCAGTTCTTC	CASSLEASGSYNEQFF
.	.	TRBV14	TRBJ2-3	TGTGCCAGCAGCTTGGGGGATACGCAGTATTTT	CASSLGDTQYF
.	TRBD2	TRBV7-3	TRBJ2-1	TGTGCCAGCAGCCCTCTTGCGGGGGGGCCAGGTGAGCAGTTCTTC	CASSPLAGGPGEQFF
.	TRBD2	TRBV30	TRBJ2-2	TGTGCCTGGAGCCACCTGGGGGGGGTATATTCGTTTAACACCGGGGAGCTGTTTTTT	CAWSHLGGVYSFNTGELFF
.	.	TRBV28	TRBJ1-5	TGTGCCAGCAGTTTAGAGGCCACTCAGCATTTT	CASSLEATQHF
.	.	TRBV6-1	TRBJ1-2	TGTGCCAGCAGTGAAGAGTCCATGACTGGCTACACCTTC	CASSEESMTGYTF
.	.	TRBV28	TRBJ2-5	TGTGCCAGCAGTTCTCGACTGCTACAAGAGACCCAGTACTTC	CASSSRLLQETQYF
.	.	TRBV5-4	TRBJ1-5	TGTGCCAGCAGCTTGGAACCCGGGCCCAATCAGCCCCAGCATTTT	CASSLEPGPNQPQHF
.	TRBD1	TRBV7-2	TRBJ1-1	TGTGCCAGCAGCCAATTGCGTCCTGTGACAGGGGCTGAAGCTTTCTTT	CASSQLRPVTGAEAFF
.	.	TRBV6-2/TRBV6-3	TRBJ1-1	TGTGCCAGCAGTTACAAGTACGGGGCGGGAGGACTCCCCAACACTGAAGCTTTCTTT	CASSYKYGAGGLPNTEAFF
.	TRBD2	TRBV7-2	TRBJ2-1	TGTGCCAGCAGCTTAGTCGGGGGGGAAATCGATGAGCAGTTCTTC	CASSLVGGEIDEQFF
.	.	TRBV5-8	TRBJ2-7	TGTGCCAGCAGCTTACCGGCCCTCTACGAGCAGTACTTC	CASSLPALYEQYF
.	.	TRBV21-1	TRBJ2-7	TGTGCCAGCAGCAAAGTGGGGGGGGGTCTCCAATCCTACGAGCAGTACTTC	CASSKVGGGLQSYEQYF
.	TRBD1	TRBV24-1	TRBJ2-1	TGTGCCACCAGTGATGCCGGGACAGGGGACTACAATGAGCAGTTCTTC	CATSDAGTGDYNEQFF
.	.	TRBV7-9	TRBJ1-5	TGTGCCAGCAGCCTGGCCGGGGCAGACAATCAGCCCCAGCATTTT	CASSLAGADNQPQHF
.	.	TRBV28	TRBJ2-5	TGTGCCAGCAGTTCCCATATGATAGCGGAGACCCAGTACTTC	CASSSHMIAETQYF
.	TRBD1	TRBV6-5	TRBJ2-1	TGTGCCAGCAGATCCGGGACAGAGTACAATGAGCAGTTCTTC	CASRSGTEYNEQFF
.	.	TRBV7-9	TRBJ1-6	TGTGCCAGCAGCTTAAACCAGGGAAATTCACCCCTCCACTTT	CASSLNQGNSPLHF
.	.	TRBV4-1	TRBJ1-6	TGCGCCAGCAGCGGGGGGTTTTATAATTCACCCCTCCACTTT	CASSGGFYNSPLHF
.	.	TRBV20-1	TRBJ2-7	TGCAGTGCCAGGGGAAACAACGAGCAGTACTTC	CSARGNNEQYF
.	.	TRBV30	TRBJ1-5	TGTGCCTCCGGGAGTTCGGTTTCCCAGCATTTT	CASGSSVSQHF
.	.	TRBV18	TRBJ1-1	TGTGCCAGCTCACCAGGGCTGGGGATGAACACTGAAGCTTTCTTT	CASSPGLGMNTEAFF
.	.	TRBV18	TRBJ2-1	TGTGCCAGCTCACCCGTCGGAGCATCGACGCAGTTCTTC	CASSPVGASTQFF
.	TRBD1	TRBV7-3	TRBJ1-1	TGTGCCAGCAGCCCCGGACAGGCGAACACTGAAGCTTTCTTT	CASSPGQANTEAFF
.	.	TRBV5-5	TRBJ1-4	TGTGCCAGCAGCTTCGGACATTCGCTGTTTTTT	CASSFGHSLFF
.	.	TRBV5-8	TRBJ2-7	TGTGCCAGCAGCTTGGACTTATGGGGGAGGTACGAGCAGTACTTC	CASSLDLWGRYEQYF
.	.	TRBV10-3	TRBJ1-2	TGTGCCATCAGTGAAGGGGGTGCTAACTATGGCTACACCTTC	CAISEGGANYGYTF
.	.	TRBV7-3	TRBJ2-2	TGTGCCAGCAGCTTACTTGGGGGCTACGACACCGGGGAGCTGTTTTTT	CASSLLGGYDTGELFF
.	TRBD2	TRBV19	TRBJ2-1	TGTGCCAGTAGAATTGGGCTAGCGGGAGCCAATGAGCAGTTCTTC	CASRIGLAGANEQFF
.	TRBD2	TRBV18	TRBJ2-3	TGTGCCAGCTCACCACCGGGACTAGCGGGAGGAGCAGATACGCAGTATTTT	CASSPPGLAGGADTQYF
.	.	TRBV28	TRBJ1-5	TGTGCCTCTACGACGGGGGTCGGGCAGCCCCAGCATTTT	CASTTGVGQPQHF
.	.	TRBV6-5	TRBJ2-7	TGTGCCAGCAGTTACTCGGGCGAGCAGTACTTC	CASSYSGEQYF